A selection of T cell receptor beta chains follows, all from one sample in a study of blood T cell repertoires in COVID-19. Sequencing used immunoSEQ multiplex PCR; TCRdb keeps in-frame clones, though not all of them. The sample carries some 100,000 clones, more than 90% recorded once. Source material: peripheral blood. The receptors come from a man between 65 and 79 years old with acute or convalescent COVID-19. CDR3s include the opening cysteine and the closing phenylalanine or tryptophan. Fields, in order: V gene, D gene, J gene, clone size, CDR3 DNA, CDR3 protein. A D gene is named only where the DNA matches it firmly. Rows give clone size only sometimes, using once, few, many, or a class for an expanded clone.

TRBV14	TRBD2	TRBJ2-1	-	TGTGCCAGCAGCCAAGACGGACTAGCGGGAATCAGGAGGTTCTTC	CASSQDGLAGIRRFF
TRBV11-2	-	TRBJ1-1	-	TGTGCCAGCAGCCACGGGGGGTTTGGAGCTTTCTTT	CASSHGGFGAFF
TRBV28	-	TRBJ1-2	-	TGTGCTAGCAACCAGGGTAGGGGTGGCTACACCTTC	CASNQGRGGYTF
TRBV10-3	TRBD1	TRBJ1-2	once	TGTGCCATCAGCGAAGGACAGGGGGCAGGCTATGGCTACACCTTC	CAISEGQGAGYGYTF
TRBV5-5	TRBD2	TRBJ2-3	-	TGTGCCAGCAGCTTGGGCGGGAGCCCCACAGATACGCAGTATTTT	CASSLGGSPTDTQYF
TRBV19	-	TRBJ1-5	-	TGTGCCAGTAAACAGGGTTCGGTCAATCAGCCCCAGCATTTT	CASKQGSVNQPQHF
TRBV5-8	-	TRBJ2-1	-	TGTGCCAGCAGGCTATACAGGTCCGCCTACAATGAGCAGTTCTTC	CASRLYRSAYNEQFF
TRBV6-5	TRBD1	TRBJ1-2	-	TGTGCCAGCAGGCGGAACAGGGGGCGAATAGTTGGCTACACCTTC	CASRRNRGRIVGYTF
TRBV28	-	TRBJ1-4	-	TGTGCCAGCAGTACGGCAGTGGGTCAGGTTAATGAAAAACTGTTTTTT	CASSTAVGQVNEKLFF
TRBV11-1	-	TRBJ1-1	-	TGTGCCAGCAGCTTCTCGGGACAGAACACTGAAGCTTTCTTT	CASSFSGQNTEAFF
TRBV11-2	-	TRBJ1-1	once	TGTGCCAGCAGCTTAAGGGGTGGGGGCCAGCCCAACACTGAAGCTTTCTTT	CASSLRGGGQPNTEAFF